A selection of T cell receptor beta chains follows, all from one sample in a study of CD8 T cells in Susac syndrome. TCRdb fed the immunoSEQ multiplex PCR reads into MiXCR, producing one record per CDR3 protein. The sample includes about 130,000 distinct CDR3 sequences, 95% of them seen just once. Sequencing was carried out using CD8+ T cells from PBMCs. The receptors shown here come from a human donor with Susac syndrome. Both conserved end residues are part of each CDR3. D genes are given only for firm matches. Size values are once, few and many counts, or a class for expanded clones, and some rows have none.

size	D	V	J	CDR3	DNA
-	-	TRBV3-1	TRBJ1-4	CASSQVRVNEKLFF	TGTGCCAGCAGCCAAGTGAGGGTTAATGAAAAACTGTTTTTT
-	TRBD2	TRBV12-3/TRBV12-4	TRBJ2-2	CASSFLREGGTGELFF	TGTGCCAGCAGTTTTCTACGGGAGGGCGGTACCGGGGAGCTGTTTTTT
-	TRBD1	TRBV14	TRBJ2-5	CASSQIWTGNQETQYF	TGTGCCAGCAGCCAAATCTGGACAGGGAACCAAGAGACCCAGTACTTC
-	TRBD2	TRBV19	TRBJ2-1	CASSIQLAGVNSYNEQFF	TGTGCCAGTAGTATCCAGCTAGCGGGAGTTAACTCCTACAATGAGCAGTTCTTC
-	-	TRBV9	TRBJ2-3	CASSQEGGFGTDTQYF	TGTGCCAGCAGCCAGGAGGGGGGCTTTGGCACAGATACGCAGTATTTT
-	TRBD1	TRBV11-1	TRBJ2-5	CASSLDRASLGETQYF	TGTGCCAGCAGTCTCGACAGGGCCAGTTTGGGAGAGACCCAGTACTTC
-	-	TRBV7-6	TRBJ2-7	CASSPRTDSYEQYF	TGTGCCAGCAGCCCCCGGACGGACTCCTACGAGCAGTACTTC
-	-	TRBV20-1	TRBJ2-7	CSATGATEESYEQYF	TGCAGTGCTACTGGAGCTACTGAGGAGTCCTACGAGCAGTACTTC
-	-	TRBV29-1	TRBJ1-1	CSGVVTEAFF	TGCAGCGGGGTGGTGACTGAAGCTTTCTTT
-	-	TRBV14	TRBJ2-4	CASSQGPGLEIAKNIQYF	TGTGCCAGCAGCCAAGGTCCCGGACTGGAGATAGCCAAAAACATTCAGTACTTC
-	TRBD2	TRBV2	TRBJ2-1	CASSEPGTSGDYNEQFF	TGTGCCAGCAGTGAACCAGGGACTAGCGGGGACTACAATGAGCAGTTCTTC
-	-	TRBV4-1	TRBJ2-7	CASSQDVPASAVEQYF	TGCGCCAGCAGCCAAGATGTACCGGCTAGCGCGGTTGAGCAGTACTTC
-	-	TRBV3-1	TRBJ1-5	CASRFTTPGVSQPQHF	TGTGCCAGCAGATTTACGACCCCGGGGGTTTCTCAGCCCCAGCATTTT
-	TRBD1	TRBV4-1	TRBJ2-3	CASSQDMQGAGAQYF	TGCGCCAGCAGCCAAGATATGCAGGGGGCAGGGGCGCAGTATTTT
-	-	TRBV29-1	TRBJ1-2	CSVEDGSVSNYGYTF	TGCAGCGTTGAAGATGGGTCGGTATCCAACTATGGCTACACCTTC
-	-	TRBV20-1	TRBJ1-1	CSARDLQGMNTEAFF	TGCAGTGCTAGAGATCTTCAGGGGATGAACACTGAAGCTTTCTTT
-	TRBD2	TRBV28	TRBJ2-3	CASSGLAGSTDTQYF	TGTGCCAGCAGTGGACTAGCGGGAAGCACAGATACGCAGTATTTT
-	-	TRBV9	TRBJ2-5	CASSVADILSSETQYF	TGTGCCAGCAGCGTGGCCGACATCCTCTCTTCGGAGACCCAGTACTTC
-	-	TRBV10-1	TRBJ1-5	CASSLKVEGQPQHF	TGCGCCAGCAGTCTGAAAGTAGAAGGACAGCCCCAGCATTTT
-	-	TRBV9	TRBJ2-7	CASSTTASSYEQYF	TGTGCCAGCAGTACGACTGCGAGCTCCTACGAGCAGTACTTC
-	TRBD2	TRBV28	TRBJ2-7	CASRPSGSSYEQYF	TGTGCCAGCAGGCCTAGCGGGAGCTCCTACGAGCAGTACTTC
-	-	TRBV3-1	TRBJ2-5	CASSQDLGAGPGAQYF	TGTGCCAGCAGCCAAGATCTGGGGGCGGGTCCGGGGGCCCAGTACTTC
-	-	TRBV28	TRBJ2-7	CASVQANEQYF	TGTGCCAGCGTTCAGGCAAACGAGCAGTACTTC
-	-	TRBV4-1	TRBJ1-5	CASSQETWFLFQSNQPQHF	TGCGCCAGCAGCCAAGAAACGTGGTTTCTATTCCAGAGCAATCAGCCCCAGCATTTT
-	-	TRBV15	TRBJ1-1	CATSKWNTEAFF	TGTGCCACCAGCAAGTGGAACACTGAAGCTTTCTTT
once	TRBD1	TRBV29-1	TRBJ1-2	CSVEDEDRGNYGYTF	TGCAGCGTTGAAGACGAAGACAGGGGCAACTATGGCTACACCTTC
-	-	TRBV29-1	TRBJ1-4	CSVEGTPRGATNEKLFF	TGCAGCGTTGAAGGAACACCCAGGGGTGCAACTAATGAAAAACTGTTTTTT
-	TRBD2	TRBV9	TRBJ2-7	CASSPGLVPYEQYF	TGTGCCAGCAGCCCAGGACTAGTCCCCTACGAGCAGTACTTC
-	-	TRBV20-1	TRBJ1-5	CSARDGAGGGQPQHF	TGCAGTGCTAGAGATGGGGCAGGAGGGGGTCAGCCCCAGCATTTT
few	TRBD1	TRBV18	TRBJ1-2	CASSQGQGNYGYTF	TGTGCCAGCTCACAGGGACAGGGGAACTATGGCTACACCTTC
-	TRBD1	TRBV5-1	TRBJ2-7	CASSQIDRVGEQYF	TGCGCCAGCAGCCAAATAGACAGGGTAGGCGAGCAGTACTTC
few	TRBD1	TRBV27	TRBJ1-4	CASSLGQGLGKLFF	TGTGCCAGCAGTCTTGGACAGGGATTAGGAAAACTGTTTTTT
few	-	TRBV7-9	TRBJ1-1	CASSSTVSTEAFF	TGTGCCAGCAGCTCGACAGTGAGCACTGAAGCTTTCTTT
-	TRBD1	TRBV7-3	TRBJ2-3	CASSLTFPGGSTDTQYF	TGTGCCAGCAGCTTAACGTTCCCAGGGGGTAGCACAGATACGCAGTATTTT
-	-	TRBV9	TRBJ1-5	CASSVEENNQPQHF	TGTGCCAGCAGCGTAGAAGAGAACAATCAGCCCCAGCATTTT
-	-	TRBV23-1	TRBJ1-1	CASSIKVTAEAFF	TGCGCCAGCAGTATCAAAGTCACAGCAGAAGCTTTCTTT
-	-	TRBV30	TRBJ2-6	CAWSGASGANVLTF	TGTGCCTGGAGTGGGGCCTCTGGTGCCAACGTCCTGACTTTC
-	-	TRBV19	TRBJ1-5	CASSTQGNQPQHF	TGTGCCAGTAGTACACAGGGCAATCAGCCCCAGCATTTT
-	-	TRBV11-3	TRBJ1-2	CASSSPREHRDKLGYTF	TGTGCCAGCAGCTCCCCCCGGGAACACCGGGACAAACTGGGCTACACCTTC
-	-	TRBV11-2	TRBJ2-2	CASSLDPHRAGTGELFF	TGTGCCAGCAGCTTAGATCCCCACAGGGCCGGAACCGGGGAGCTGTTTTTT
once	-	TRBV6-5	TRBJ2-7	CASSYFQGGYEQYF	TGTGCCAGCAGTTATTTCCAAGGAGGCTACGAGCAGTACTTC
once	TRBD2	TRBV29-1	TRBJ2-5	CSVEERTSGGTQYF	TGCAGCGTTGAAGAACGGACTAGCGGGGGGACCCAGTACTTC
-	-	TRBV20-1	TRBJ1-5	CSAPTGDSNQPQHF	TGCAGTGCTCCGACAGGAGATAGCAATCAGCCCCAGCATTTT
-	-	TRBV7-9	TRBJ2-7	CASSPPGALEQYF	TGTGCCAGCAGCCCGCCGGGTGCCCTCGAGCAGTACTTC
-	TRBD2	TRBV20-1	TRBJ2-1	CSELAGGSSYNEQFF	TGCAGTGAGCTAGCGGGAGGGAGCTCCTACAATGAGCAGTTCTTC
-	-	TRBV3-1	TRBJ2-5	CASSQDPWYGTQYF	TGTGCCAGCAGCCAAGATCCCTGGTACGGGACCCAGTACTTC
-	-	TRBV20-1	TRBJ2-1	CSARDLGGYYNEQFF	TGCAGTGCTAGAGACCTGGGGGGCTACTACAATGAGCAGTTCTTC
-	TRBD1	TRBV3-1	TRBJ1-1	CASGPQGHEAFF	TGTGCCAGCGGCCCACAGGGGCATGAAGCTTTCTTT
-	-	TRBV15	TRBJ2-7	CATSLALSEQYF	TGTGCCACCAGCCTGGCCCTTAGCGAGCAGTACTTC
-	-	TRBV27	TRBJ2-7	CASSWGASYEQYF	TGTGCCAGCAGCTGGGGGGCCTCCTACGAGCAGTACTTC
-	TRBD2	TRBV12-3/TRBV12-4	TRBJ2-2	CASSLALAGGSRTGELFF	TGTGCCAGCAGTTTGGCGCTAGCGGGAGGGAGTAGGACCGGGGAGCTGTTTTTT
-	-	TRBV12-3/TRBV12-4	TRBJ2-1	CASSFVPYNEQFF	TGTGCCAGCAGTTTTGTCCCTTACAATGAGCAGTTCTTC
-	TRBD2	TRBV11-2	TRBJ2-1	CASSPTSGREQFF	TGTGCCAGCAGCCCTACTAGCGGGAGGGAACAGTTCTTC